This T cell receptor (beta chain) is from a study of STAT5B mutations in CD4+ large granular lymphocyte leukemia (dated by TCRdb to 2022 to 2024). Context from the whole study: Among healthy controls, the CDR3 'QG' motif was associated with a particular HLA allele. The TCRbeta repertoires of CD4+ T-cell large granular lymphocyte leukemia patients were compared with the TCRbeta repertoires of healthy blood donors. Flow cytometry performed on FACSCanto II or FACSVerse showed that the purified fractions had more than 95% purity among lymphocytes.

In the case of this clone: What this receptor recognizes is not known. Base quality data are lacking; no much larger clone is found one base away.

Buffy coats from some 36 blood donors, supplied by the Finnish Red Cross blood service, were used as healthy controls. All TCR-sequenced material derived from peripheral blood: patient blood samples and healthy donor buffy coats. Ficoll-Hypaque gradient centrifugation was used to isolate peripheral blood mononuclear cells. For the healthy controls, CD4+ cells were obtained from buffy coats by magnetic purification. Genomic DNA was extracted using the Gentra Puregene Cell and Tissue kit, and a Qubit 2.0 fluorometer was used to quantify it. The study at large found these results: Enrichment of TRBV06-family usage was observed among the top patient clones (8/27) relative to healthy controls (2/35). Compared with healthy CD4+ repertoires, CD4-sorted patient repertoires appeared more clonal, and this difference remained even after the putative leukemic clones were removed. Data were not HLA-matched; higher clonality in CD4+ versus CD8+ T-LGLL could reflect the relatively small sample size. Main leukemic clonotypes were private to each patient, although roughly 24% of the main leukemic clonotypes were found at low frequency in the non-leukemic repertoires of other patients.

TCRbeta rearrangements were sequenced from genomic DNA using the immunoSEQ assay at survey resolution. For the original study's pipeline: In the TCR sequencing data, the lowest productive clonotype frequency that could be detected was 2.59 x 10-5. Analyses included only productive TCRbeta rearrangements, meaning complete and in-frame sequences. Sample clonality was computed as Simpson clonality in the immunoSEQ Analyzer version 3.0. Clones were binned by frequency as very rare, small, medium, large (1-20%) or hyperexpanded (>20%). Generation probabilities were estimated with OLGA 1.2.3, V-gene circos plots were made with VDJtools, specificities were looked up in VDJdb, and CDR3 motifs were identified with GLIPH. Drawn from immuneACCESS, this table holds only the in-frame rearrangements with V and J called that TCRdb kept. Clones are partly lost; checked studies trace under half to an unresolved V gene and leave the rest unexplained. That table gives V, J and clone size, and the DNA gave D and trimming. The sample yields approximately 20,000 clones; roughly 80% were counted once. 13% of the sample lies in the top ten.

The germline V gene yields ENHRY for CDR1 and SYGVKD for CDR2. The V end loses 4 bases and the J end loses 4 bases, and a stretch of 11 bases separates them. The CDR3 runs 14 amino acids, cysteine and phenylalanine included. Solely the CDR3 DNA is kept, with 42 bases framed from the first base. The sequence derives from a human donor in good health. The receptor chain draws on TRBV10-3 and TRBJ2-1; the D gene lacks a confident call. Material: CD4+ T cells from blood buffy coats. CDR3 region: CAISARQDYNEQFF. The bases are TGTGCCATCAGTGCTAGGCAGGATTACAATGAGCAGTTCTTC.